The 25 T cell receptor beta chains below all came from one sample that was sequenced in a study of post-analysis software for immune sequencing data. General study points: Relative to controls, patients had five TRBV segments at higher frequency, with TRBV5-6, TRBV5-1 and TRBV20-1 among these.

Prepared TCR beta cDNA libraries contained unique molecular identifiers. TCRdb reprocessed the PCR reads with MiXCR, giving one entry per CDR3 protein. Counted here are roughly 650,000 distinct CDR3 sequences, roughly three fifths occurring once; the ten biggest clones make up roughly 12%. The antigens for these receptors are not known. The specimen sequenced was blood. The receptor source for this set is a girl aged 2 to 10 with multiple sclerosis.

This clonotype was recorded a few times. The chain uses TRBV29-1 and TRBJ2-7, with D possibly being TRBD2 (6 bases). The CDR3 totals 14 residues. Trimming took 6 bases from V and 0 from J, leaving 15 bases between them. Germline CDR1 and CDR2: SQVTM and ANQGSEA. The CDR3 sequence is CSVGLAGSSYEQYF. The CDR3 DNA reads TGCAGCGTGGGCCTTGCGGGGAGCTCCTACGAGCAGTACTTC.

This clonotype was seen a single time. This chain links TRBV7-8 with TRBJ2-1; 7 bases map to TRBD2. The V segment lost 1 base and the J segment 5 bases; nucleotides outside the gene matches: 8. The length of the CDR3 is 16 residues. Germline CDR1 and CDR2: SGHVS and FQNEAQ. The CDR3 sequence: CASSLVGLADDNEQFF. The CDR3 DNA sequence: TGTGCCAGCAGCTTAGTAGGCCTAGCGGACGACAATGAGCAGTTCTTC. The complete variable domain, with remaining parts taken from reference TRBV7-8 and TRBJ2-1, reads GAGVSQSPRYKVAKRGQDVALRCDPISGHVSLFWYQQALGQGPEFLTYFQNEAQLDKSGLPSDRFFAERPEGSVSTLKIQRTQQEDSAVYLCASSLVGLADDNEQFFGPGTRLTVL.

The chain recombines TRBV7-9 with TRBJ2-7; no definite D call. The CDR3 has 14 residues. V lost 1 base to trimming and J lost 6 bases, with 13 bases between them. In germline, CDR1 is SEHNR, CDR2 FQNEAQ (reference sequence). The CDR3 sequence is CASSLGVTTGEQYF. CDR3 in DNA: TGTGCCAGCAGCTTAGGGGTGACCACCGGCGAGCAGTACTTC.

The V and J genes are TRBV5-1 and TRBJ2-7, with 11 bases fitting TRBD1. V shed 2 bases, J shed 5 bases, and the junction held 6 bases outside the gene matches. Germline V gene sequence: CDR1 SGHRS, CDR2 YFSETQ. This CDR3 is built from 15 residues. The CDR3 here is CASSLSGTGGNEQYF. The CDR3 bases are TGCGCCAGCAGCTTATCCGGGACAGGGGGAAACGAGCAGTACTTC.

The chain combines TRBV14 with TRBJ2-1; the D is unclear. Germline assignment: CDR1 SGHDN and CDR2 FVKESK. V gave up 0 bases and J gave up 6 bases, with 9 bases separating them. This CDR3 is built from 14 residues. CDR3 sequence reads: CASSQDPRSNEQFF. The CDR3 coding sequence is TGTGCCAGCAGCCAAGACCCCCGGAGCAATGAGCAGTTCTTC.

The chain combines TRBV14 with TRBJ2-1, with 7 bases matching TRBD2. The CDR3 runs to 14 residues. V lost 1 base and J lost 8; bases outside the gene matches: 5. Germline CDR1 SGHDN, CDR2 FVKESK. The CDR3, as DNA: TGTGCCAGCAGCCAAGTAATTGGGGGGGATGAGCAGTTCTTC. Translated, it gives CASSQVIGGDEQFF.

This chain links TRBV6-5 with TRBJ2-1; D uncertain. The CDR3 loop spans 13 amino acids. Trimming left V 6 bases short and J 5 bases short, with 11 bases between. In germline, CDR1 is MNHEY, CDR2 SVGAGI. The CDR3 DNA is TGTGCCAGCAGGCTATGGACCCACAATGAGCAGTTCTTC. Protein product: CASRLWTHNEQFF.

This clonotype was recorded a few times. The chain links TRBV7-2 to TRBJ1-5; TRBD1 matches 8 bases. This CDR3 spans 17 amino acids. The germline gives CDR1 SGHTA, CDR2 FQGNSA. V lost 1 base and J lost 2; bases outside the gene matches: 7. The CDR3 sequence: CASSLERQGQGNQPQHF. Here the CDR3 DNA reads TGTGCCAGCAGCTTAGAGAGACAGGGGCAGGGCAATCAGCCCCAGCATTTT.

This clonotype has only a few counts. The chain joins TRBV5-1 to TRBJ2-1; unclear D gene. The germline V gene has CDR1 SGHRS and CDR2 YFSETQ. Trimming pared 5 bases from V and 6 bases from J, leaving 18 bases between. The CDR3 contains 15 residues. The CDR3 region is CASRVWPSSLNEQFF. In nucleotides, the CDR3 is TGCGCCAGCAGGGTTTGGCCGTCCAGCCTCAATGAGCAGTTCTTC.

This clonotype came up a few times. V gene TRBV20-1 combines with J gene TRBJ1-4, with unresolved D. From germline, CDR1 is DFQATT and CDR2 SNEGSKA (reference sequence). V shed 0 bases and J shed 4 bases, with 18 bases lying between them. CDR3 length equals 17 residues. The CDR3 is CSARDSSGSRNNEKLFF. CDR3 nucleotide sequence: TGCAGTGCTAGAGATTCCTCCGGCTCCCGGAATAATGAAAAACTGTTTTTT.

The gene calls are TRBV11-2 and TRBJ2-1; D could derive from TRBD1 or TRBD2 (6 bases each). CDR3 size: 15 residues. Germline assignment: CDR1 SGHAT and CDR2 FQNNGV. Trimming took off 1 base at V and 9 bases at J, with 16 bases between the two ends. CDR3 protein: CASSLVPGEEAEQFF. CDR3 DNA sequence: TGTGCCAGCAGCTTAGTCCCAGGGGAGGAGGCTGAGCAGTTCTTC. Full variable domain (missing parts from reference TRBV11-2 and TRBJ2-1): EAGVAQSPRYKIIEKRQSVAFWCNPISGHATLYWYQQILGQGPKLLIQFQNNGVVDDSQLPKDRFSAERLKGVDSTLKIQPAKLEDSAVYLCASSLVPGEEAEQFFGPGTRLTVL.

This chain connects TRBV12-3 or TRBV12-4 to TRBJ2-1; 7 nucleotides line up with TRBD2. The V segment lost 3 bases and the J segment 9 bases; nucleotides outside the gene matches: 8. CDR3 length equals 14 residues. The CDR3 loop reads CASSFMGGSAEQFF. As DNA, the CDR3 is TGTGCCAGCAGTTTTATGGGGGGGAGTGCTGAGCAGTTCTTC.

The genes are TRBV6-6 and TRBJ1-1, with a tentative D call TRBD1 (6 bases). The CDR3 has 15 residues. V shed 0 bases and J shed 4 bases, with 12 bases lying between them. Looked up from germline, CDR1 is MNHNY and CDR2 is SVGAGI (reference sequence). CDR3 amino acids: CASSYSKARGTEAFF. The CDR3 bases are TGTGCCAGCAGTTACTCGAAGGCCAGGGGCACTGAAGCTTTCTTT.

The gene calls are TRBV27 and TRBJ2-3; 7 bases line up with TRBD2. The CDR3 contains 16 residues. From germline, CDR1 is MNHEY and CDR2 SMNVEV (reference sequence). The ends lost 0 bases at V and 0 bases at J; junction bases unmatched: 3. The CDR3 protein is CASSLSPSGSTDTQYF. CDR3 nucleotide sequence: TGTGCCAGCAGTTTATCGCCTAGCGGTAGCACAGATACGCAGTATTTT.

This clonotype is a singleton in its sample. The rearrangement joins TRBV20-1 to TRBJ2-7; D may be TRBD1 (5 bases). Trimming shortened V by 0 bases and J by 6 bases, and 12 bases separated the two germline ends. There are 13 residues in the CDR3. Germline CDR1 reads DFQATT; CDR2 reads SNEGSKA (reference sequence). CDR3 sequence reads: CSARDPSGFEQYF. The CDR3 DNA reads TGCAGTGCTAGAGACCCCTCAGGGTTCGAGCAGTACTTC.

The V and J genes are TRBV3-1 and TRBJ2-5; TRBD2 matches at 11 bases. Germline lookup yields CDR1 LGHDT and CDR2 YNNKEL (reference sequence). V lost 1 base to trimming and J lost 2 bases; unmatched junction nucleotides: 3. This CDR3 is built from 16 residues. CDR3 loop: CASSQGLAGYQETQYF. CDR3 coding DNA: TGTGCCAGCAGCCAAGGACTAGCGGGGTATCAAGAGACCCAGTACTTC.

In this sample, this clonotype turned up a few times. The V call is TRBV4-1, the J call TRBJ2-7; 8 nucleotides line up with TRBD1. CDR3 length: 14 residues. Germline CDR1 is MGHRA and CDR2 is YSYEKL. V was clipped by 1 base and J by 7 bases; unmatched bases: 6. Here the CDR3 reads CASSQGTGLGEQYF. CDR3 nucleotides: TGCGCCAGCAGCCAAGGGACAGGGTTAGGAGAGCAGTACTTC.

This clonotype was counted between two and nine times. A read error may account for a junction end that differs from germline. The chain recombines TRBV7-7 with TRBJ2-7; 9 nucleotides line up with TRBD1. Germline values: CDR1 SSHAT, CDR2 FNYEAQ (reference sequence). The CDR3 loop spans 13 amino acids. The chain's CDR3 is CASSPDRGDEQYF. In nucleotides, the CDR3 is TGTGCTAGCAGTCCGGACAGGGGTGACGAGCAGTACTTC.

The chain links TRBV20-1 to TRBJ1-2, with D possibly TRBD1 on 6 matching bases. CDR3 length: 13 amino acids. Germline V lookup: CDR1 DFQATT, CDR2 SNEGSKA (reference sequence). Trimming pared 5 bases from V and 4 bases from J, leaving 14 bases between. The CDR3 loop reads CSAGTSGSYGYTF. The CDR3 nucleotides are TGCAGTGCTGGGACATCTGGGAGCTATGGCTACACCTTC.

The chain recombines TRBV3-1 with TRBJ2-7, with D perhaps TRBD2 (6 bases). V was trimmed by 3 bases and J by 0 bases, leaving 9 bases between them. The CDR3 contains 14 residues. Germline CDR1 LGHDT, CDR2 YNNKEL (reference sequence). The CDR3 DNA reads TGTGCCAGCAGCCAGACGACTAGCTCCTACGAGCAGTACTTC. Translating it yields CASSQTTSSYEQYF.

The chain uses TRBV10-3 and TRBJ1-1; 7 nucleotides align to TRBD1. The CDR3 has 12 residues. The V gene end was trimmed by 3 bases and the J gene end by 13 bases; junction bases not matched to a gene: 8. Germline V gene sequence: CDR1 ENHRY, CDR2 SYGVKD. The CDR3 DNA is TGTGCCATCAGTGATAACAGGGGTTCTTTTTTCTTT. Translation gives CAISDNRGSFFF.

The rearrangement joins TRBV5-1 to TRBJ2-5; D is unclear. This CDR3 has 13 residues. Germline V CDR1 and CDR2: SGHRS, YFSETQ. V lost 4 bases and J lost 2, with 9 bases in between. DNA for the CDR3: TGCGCCAGCAGCAAACAAAGACAAGAGACCCAGTACTTC. The encoded protein is CASSKQRQETQYF.

The chain employs TRBV7-8 and TRBJ2-3; 8 nucleotides agree with TRBD1. Germline V gene data show CDR1 as SGHVS and CDR2 as FQNEAQ. The CDR3 sequence is 14 residues long. V shed 6 bases, J shed 1 base, and the junction held 3 bases outside the gene matches. DNA of the CDR3: TGTGCCAGCAGTCGGGACAGGCGCACAGATACGCAGTATTTT. Protein: CASSRDRRTDTQYF.

CDR3 region: CASSYSGDLGKNTEAFF. CDR3 nucleotides: TGTGCCAGCAGTTACTCAGGGGATTTGGGAAAAAACACTGAAGCTTTCTTT. This chain joins TRBV6-6 and TRBJ1-1, with TRBD1 as a possible D gene (5 bases). This CDR3 spans 17 amino acids. Per germline, CDR1 MNHNY and CDR2 SVGAGI (reference sequence). V lost 0 bases and J lost 2, with 16 bases in between.

This chain joins TRBV27 and TRBJ2-1; 7 bases agree with TRBD1. The CDR3 loop spans 19 amino acids. The V gene's germline CDR1 is MNHEY and CDR2 SMNVEV (reference sequence). The junction had 16 bases not matched to a gene; V was cut back by 2 bases and J by 3 bases. The chain's CDR3 is CASSLSRGPGAYNYNEQFF. CDR3 in DNA: TGTGCCAGCAGTTTAAGTAGGGGGCCAGGGGCCTATAACTACAATGAGCAGTTCTTC.